This T cell receptor (beta chain) derives from a study of OX40 agonist ivuxolimab in advanced cancers. Overall study context: The drug used for patients, ivuxolimab, was an agonistic anti-OX40 (CD134) antibody. Subjects had a mean age of approximately 60 years, with a range of about 23 to 90; just over 80% were male.

Whole-study results and caveats: On average, CD8+ T cells showed a greater number of expanded clones than CD4+. Normalized expansion of T-cell clones was also low for some nonresponders.

In the case of this clone: What it binds is unknown.

V shed 3 bases and J shed 2 bases, with 11 bases lying between them. This CDR3 spans 16 amino acids. CDR1 and CDR2 (germline): MNHEY, SMNVEV (reference sequence). Produced via immunoSEQ multiplex PCR; TCRdb's table is partial and in-frame only. The profile shows about 69,000 clones, more than 70% of them singletons. The sequences come from CD4+ or CD8+ T cells sorted from blood, collected in a trial of the OX40 agonist ivuxolimab. This chain joins TRBV27 and TRBJ1-6; D uncertain. The origin of this receptor is an adult with an advanced solid tumor such as melanoma, head and neck, liver or kidney cancer. CDR3 in DNA: TGTGCCAGCAGTTTGGGAAAGGGCACCTATAATTCACCCCTCCACTTT. Its translation: CASSLGKGTYNSPLHF.